The rows below give T cell receptor beta chains drawn from one sample of a study of cytomegalovirus exposure and HLA in healthy donors. Produced via immunoSEQ multiplex PCR; TCRdb's table is partial and in-frame only. This table has around 72,000 clones, about 72% appearing once. The specimen was PBMCs. These receptors all stem from a man aged 40-49 years in good health and CMV-seropositive. Both conserved end residues are part of each CDR3. Each record gives: clone size, J gene, D gene, V gene, CDR3 protein, CDR3 DNA. D genes are given only for firm matches. Part of the rows lack a size; the others show once, few, many or a class for expanded clones.

>NA|TRBJ2-1|NA|TRBV7-8
CASSDGGNYNEQFF
TGTGCCAGCAGCGACGGGGGTAACTACAATGAGCAGTTCTTC
>NA|TRBJ2-1|NA|TRBV30
CAWSEGRAVYNEQFF
TGTGCCTGGAGTGAAGGCAGGGCCGTCTACAATGAGCAGTTCTTC
>few|TRBJ2-2|NA|TRBV30
CAWMVWEVAGELFF
TGTGCCTGGATGGTATGGGAGGTGGCCGGGGAGCTGTTTTTT
>medium-sized|TRBJ1-1|NA|TRBV6-5
CASSYAGHTEAFF
TGTGCCAGCAGTTACGCCGGTCACACTGAAGCTTTCTTT
>few|TRBJ1-6|NA|TRBV7-2
CASSSKSRANNSPLHF
TGTGCCAGCAGCTCGAAGTCCAGGGCAAATAATTCACCCCTCCACTTT
>NA|TRBJ2-7|TRBD1|TRBV7-2
CASSFGQGTEQYF
TGTGCCAGCAGCTTCGGACAGGGCACCGAGCAGTACTTC
>NA|TRBJ2-3|NA|TRBV7-7
CASSFGGGSDTQYF
TGTGCTAGCAGCTTCGGCGGCGGAAGTGATACGCAGTATTTT
>NA|TRBJ2-7|NA|TRBV11-2
CASSLVSTTITYEQYF
TGTGCCAGCAGCTTAGTATCAACAACCATAACCTACGAGCAGTACTTC
>once|TRBJ1-6|NA|TRBV7-9
CASSLGGYNSPLHF
TGTGCCAGCAGCTTAGGCGGATATAATTCCCCCCTCCACTTT
>few|TRBJ2-7|NA|TRBV11-3
CAISHKQKAAYEQYF
TGTGCCATTAGTCACAAGCAGAAGGCGGCATACGAGCAGTACTTC
>once|TRBJ2-3|TRBD1|TRBV4-3
CASSRQGSWSDTQYF
TGCGCCAGCAGCCGACAGGGAAGTTGGTCAGATACGCAGTATTTT
>NA|TRBJ1-1|TRBD1|TRBV5-1
CASSWGQSFNTEAFF
TGCGCCAGCAGCTGGGGACAGTCCTTCAACACTGAAGCTTTCTTT
>NA|TRBJ1-1|TRBD1|TRBV30
CAWRPVGQGNTEAFF
TGTGCCTGGAGGCCGGTGGGACAGGGGAACACTGAAGCTTTCTTT
>NA|TRBJ2-2|TRBD2|TRBV9
CASSMLWEGITGELFF
TGTGCCAGCAGTATGCTGTGGGAGGGAATCACCGGGGAGCTGTTTTTT
>NA|TRBJ1-2|NA|TRBV7-9
CASSLSGASWGYTF
TGTGCCAGCAGCCTATCAGGGGCGTCGTGGGGCTACACCTTC
>few|TRBJ2-5|NA|TRBV19
CASSIAERWETQYF
TGTGCCAGTAGTATAGCGGAGCGGTGGGAGACCCAGTACTTC
>NA|TRBJ2-7|NA|TRBV11-3
CASSQRQKAAYEQYF
TGTGCCAGTAGCCAGAGGCAGAAGGCGGCCTACGAGCAGTACTTC
>once|TRBJ2-5|NA|TRBV18
CASSPALSLQETQYF
TGTGCCAGCTCACCGGCACTATCACTTCAAGAGACCCAGTACTTC
>few|TRBJ2-4|TRBD1|TRBV10-3
CAISESVGQGASKNIQYF
TGTGCCATCAGTGAGTCAGTGGGACAGGGGGCTTCCAAAAACATTCAGTACTTC
>NA|TRBJ2-1|TRBD2|TRBV6-5
CASSLSGGAGNEQFF
TGTGCCAGCAGTCTTAGCGGGGGGGCGGGCAATGAGCAGTTCTTC
>NA|TRBJ1-1|NA|TRBV18
CASSPGTPNTEAFF
TGTGCCAGCTCACCAGGGACACCAAACACTGAAGCTTTCTTT
>few|TRBJ1-3|TRBD1|TRBV5-1
CASSQGGDSSGNTIYF
TGCGCCAGCAGCCAAGGTGGGGACAGCTCTGGAAACACCATATATTTT
>NA|TRBJ1-5|NA|TRBV5-4
CASSQRAQVQPQHF
TGTGCCAGCAGCCAGAGAGCACAGGTCCAGCCCCAGCATTTT
>once|TRBJ2-2|NA|TRBV2
CASSRGTGELFF
TGTGCCAGCAGTCGAGGGACCGGGGAGCTGTTTTTT
>NA|TRBJ2-2|TRBD1|TRBV5-4
CASSLLTGGYTGELFF
TGTGCCAGCAGCTTGTTGACAGGGGGCTACACCGGGGAGCTGTTTTTT
>NA|TRBJ1-3|TRBD1|TRBV28
CASSFRQGRAGNTIYF
TGTGCCAGCAGTTTTAGACAGGGGAGAGCCGGAAACACCATATATTTT